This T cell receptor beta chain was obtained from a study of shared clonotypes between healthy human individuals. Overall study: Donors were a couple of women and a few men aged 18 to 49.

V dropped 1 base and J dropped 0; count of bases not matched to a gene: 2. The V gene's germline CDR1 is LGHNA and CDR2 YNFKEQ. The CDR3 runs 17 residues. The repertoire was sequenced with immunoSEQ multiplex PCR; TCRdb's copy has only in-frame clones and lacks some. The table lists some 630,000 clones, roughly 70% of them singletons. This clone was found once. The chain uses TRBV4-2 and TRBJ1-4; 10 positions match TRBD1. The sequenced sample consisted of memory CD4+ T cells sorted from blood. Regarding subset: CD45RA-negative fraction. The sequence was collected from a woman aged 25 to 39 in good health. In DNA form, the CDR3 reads TGTGCCAGCAGCCAAGGGGACAGGGGAGCAACTAATGAAAAACTGTTTTTT. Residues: CASSQGDRGATNEKLFF.